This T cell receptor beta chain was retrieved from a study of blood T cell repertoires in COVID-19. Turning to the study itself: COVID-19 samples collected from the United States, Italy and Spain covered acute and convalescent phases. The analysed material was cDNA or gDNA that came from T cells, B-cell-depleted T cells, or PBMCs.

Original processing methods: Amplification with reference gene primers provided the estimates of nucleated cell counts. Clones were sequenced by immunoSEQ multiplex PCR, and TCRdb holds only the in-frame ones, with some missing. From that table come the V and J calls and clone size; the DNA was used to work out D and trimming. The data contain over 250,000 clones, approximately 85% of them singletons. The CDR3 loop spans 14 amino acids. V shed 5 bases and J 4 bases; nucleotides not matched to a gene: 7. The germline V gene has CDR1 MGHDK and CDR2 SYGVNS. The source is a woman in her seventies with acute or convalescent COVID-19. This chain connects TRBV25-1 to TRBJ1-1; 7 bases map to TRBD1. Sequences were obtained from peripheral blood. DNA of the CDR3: TGTGCCAGCAGTATCGGGACAGTCTCCACTGAAGCTTTCTTT. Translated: CASSIGTVSTEAFF. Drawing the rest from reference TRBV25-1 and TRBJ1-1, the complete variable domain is EADIYQTPRYLVIGTGKKITLECSQTMGHDKMYWYQQDPGMELHLIHYSYGVNSTEKGDLSSESTVSRIRTEHFPLTLESARPSHTSQYLCASSIGTVSTEAFFGQGTRLTVV.